This entry is about one T cell receptor (beta chain). Original processing methods: By means of reference gene primer amplification, nucleated cell counts were estimated. Profiled with immunoSEQ multiplex PCR; TCRdb holds only in-frame clones, not every one. The DNA gave D and trimming, while V, J and clone size come from that table. The sample lists about 250,000 clones, under 90% occurring once. The study recruited people aged about 18 to 95 years across roughly 25 US areas. With 3 bases clipped from V and 3 bases from J, the junction kept 7 bases outside the gene matches. The CDR3 is 16 amino acids. Germline-derived CDR1 and CDR2 are DFQATT and SNEGSKA (reference sequence). This entry is derived from a study of blood T cell repertoires in COVID-19. As for the study in general: Spain, Italy and the United States supplied samples that represented acute and convalescent COVID-19. PBMCs, B-cell-depleted T cells, or T cells provided the cDNA or gDNA that made up the material.

The sample comprised PBMCs or T cells enriched from blood (not recorded which). The V call is TRBV20-1, the J call TRBJ2-3, with 12 bases aligning to TRBD2. This receptor was obtained from a man aged 35-49 years who had recovered from COVID-19. In nucleotides, the CDR3 is TGCAGTGCTAGTTCCCTCCTAGCGGGGGGGACAGATACGCAGTATTTT. Protein product: CSASSLLAGGTDTQYF.